These T cell receptor beta chains were read from a single sample in a study of cytotoxic CD8 clonotypes in ibrutinib-treated CLL. The table came from immunoSEQ multiplex PCR; TCRdb's copy has only in-frame clones and leaves some out. Among fewer than 300,000 clones listed, approximately 76% were seen once. The source material was PBMCs, sampled at disease progression, from a patient treated with ibrutinib. These receptors originate from a human donor with chronic lymphocytic leukemia. The CDR3 runs from the conserved cysteine through the conserved F or W. A D gene is named only where the DNA matches it firmly. The size of a clone is reported for some rows only, either as once, few or many, or as a class for expanded clones.

CDR3,DNA,J,D,V,size
CASSSRWARETQYF,TGTGCCAGCAGTTCCCGATGGGCACGGGAGACCCAGTACTTC,TRBJ2-5,.,TRBV6-5,.
CASSVLGLAGLSSYNEQFF,TGTGCCAGCAGCGTATTGGGACTAGCGGGATTGAGCTCCTACAATGAGCAGTTCTTC,TRBJ2-1,TRBD2,TRBV9,once
CTSSLALYGSYGYTF,TGTACCAGCAGCTTAGCGCTTTACGGTAGCTATGGCTACACCTTC,TRBJ1-2,.,TRBV7-2,.
CASSFRGRYEQYF,TGTGCCAGCAGTTTCAGGGGCCGCTACGAGCAGTACTTC,TRBJ2-7,.,TRBV27,.
CASSSWTQTDIQYF,TGTGCCAGCAGCTCCTGGACCCAAACGGACATTCAGTACTTC,TRBJ2-4,.,TRBV5-4,once
CASSLEGGSYEQYF,TGTGCCAGCAGCTTAGAAGGGGGATCCTACGAGCAGTACTTC,TRBJ2-7,.,TRBV7-8,.
CASSLVWGQNDEQYF,TGTGCCAGCAGCTTGGTTTGGGGCCAGAACGACGAGCAGTACTTC,TRBJ2-7,.,TRBV5-4,.
CASSGIYNEQFF,TGTGCCAGCAGCGGGATATACAATGAGCAGTTCTTC,TRBJ2-1,.,TRBV9,.
CASSFRGPSAPRSIQYF,TGTGCCAGCAGCTTCAGGGGGCCGTCTGCGCCCAGGAGTATCCAGTATTTT,TRBJ2-3,TRBD1,TRBV9,.
CAVRGGHETQYF,TGTGCCGTAAGAGGGGGCCACGAGACCCAGTACTTC,TRBJ2-5,TRBD1,TRBV2,.
CASSEKSGGAYEQYF,TGTGCCAGCAGTGAAAAGAGCGGGGGGGCCTACGAGCAGTACTTC,TRBJ2-7,TRBD2,TRBV25-1,.
CASSLGLIEQYF,TGTGCCAGCAGCTTAGGGTTGATTGAGCAGTACTTC,TRBJ2-7,.,TRBV13,few
CASSRGLSGRAGDTQYF,TGTGCCAGTAGCAGGGGCCTCAGCGGGAGGGCCGGAGATACGCAGTATTTT,TRBJ2-3,TRBD2,TRBV19,.
CASSLMDRGRRETQYF,TGTGCCAGCAGCCTGATGGACAGGGGGCGCAGAGAGACCCAGTACTTC,TRBJ2-5,TRBD1,TRBV5-6,few
CASMTRLGADTQYF,TGTGCCAGCATGACGAGGTTAGGGGCAGATACGCAGTATTTT,TRBJ2-3,.,TRBV6-1,few
CATSRDYPPGLHTDTQYF,TGTGCCACCAGCAGAGATTACCCCCCGGGACTGCACACAGATACGCAGTATTTT,TRBJ2-3,.,TRBV15,few
CAREAADHGELFF,TGTGCTAGGGAGGCGGCAGATCACGGGGAGCTGTTTTTT,TRBJ2-2,.,TRBV7-9,.
CASSIVPSGRRLFSETQYF,TGTGCCAGTAGTATTGTCCCTAGCGGGAGACGTCTTTTTTCAGAGACCCAGTACTTC,TRBJ2-5,TRBD2,TRBV19,.